These T cell receptor beta chains were read from a single sample in a study of cytomegalovirus exposure and HLA in healthy donors. Generated by immunoSEQ multiplex PCR, the TCRdb table keeps only in-frame clones and is missing some. Its clone listing holds about 77,000 clones. Sequencing was done on a sample of PBMCs. The receptor set was obtained from a man in his forties or fifties in good health and CMV-seropositive. CDR3s include the opening cysteine and the closing phenylalanine or tryptophan. A D gene is named only where the DNA matches it firmly.

V: TRBV4-1; D: -; J: TRBJ2-7; DNA: TGCGCCAGCAGCCAAGGTCTGGGGGCTCAATCCTACGAGCAGTACTTC; CDR3: CASSQGLGAQSYEQYF
V: TRBV2; D: -; J: TRBJ2-7; DNA: TGTGCCAGCATCTACGTCCGGAATAGGGGCTACGAGCAGTACTTC; CDR3: CASIYVRNRGYEQYF
V: TRBV28; D: -; J: TRBJ1-2; DNA: TGTGCCAGCAGTTCGGAGGATGGCTACACCTTC; CDR3: CASSSEDGYTF
V: TRBV7-6; D: TRBD1; J: TRBJ1-5; DNA: TGTGCCAGCAGCTTAGGACAGGGCATGCAGCCCCAGCATTTT; CDR3: CASSLGQGMQPQHF
V: TRBV2; D: TRBD2; J: TRBJ2-1; DNA: TGTGCCAGCAGTTCCGACCGGGGGGGTAGACGGGCGCAGTTCTTC; CDR3: CASSSDRGGRRAQFF
V: TRBV10-2; D: -; J: TRBJ2-3; DNA: TGCGCCAGCAGTGACTTCTCTAGCTATACGCAGTATTTT; CDR3: CASSDFSSYTQYF
V: TRBV11-2; D: -; J: TRBJ1-2; DNA: TGTGCCAGCAGAGACTTCGGACAAGCAATTGGCTACACCTTC; CDR3: CASRDFGQAIGYTF
V: TRBV2; D: -; J: TRBJ1-4; DNA: TGTGCCAGCAGTGACGAGGGAGGTGAAAAACTGTTTTTT; CDR3: CASSDEGGEKLFF
V: TRBV5-1; D: TRBD2; J: TRBJ2-3; DNA: TGCGCCAGCAGCCCCCGCCGGGATAGCGGGGGGGCCACAGATACGCAGTATTTT; CDR3: CASSPRRDSGGATDTQYF
V: TRBV4-1; D: TRBD1; J: TRBJ1-1; DNA: TGCGCCAGCAGCCGGGGACAGACCACTGAAGCTTTCTTT; CDR3: CASSRGQTTEAFF
V: TRBV11-2; D: -; J: TRBJ2-2; DNA: TGTGCCAGCAGAAAGGGGCTAGTCGCGAACACCGGGGAGCTGTTTTTT; CDR3: CASRKGLVANTGELFF
V: TRBV6-6; D: TRBD2; J: TRBJ2-3; DNA: TGTGCCAGCAGCCGGGGGGGAGGGCGAGGAACAGATACGCAGTATTTT; CDR3: CASSRGGGRGTDTQYF
V: TRBV29-1; D: TRBD1; J: TRBJ1-5; DNA: TGCAGCGTTCGGAGGGGGAAGGGACAGGGGCCCCTTCAGCCCCAGCATTTT; CDR3: CSVRRGKGQGPLQPQHF
V: TRBV5-1; D: TRBD1; J: TRBJ1-5; DNA: TGCGCCAGCAGCCTCGGACAGGGCAATAGCAATCAGCCCCAGCATTTT; CDR3: CASSLGQGNSNQPQHF
V: TRBV19; D: -; J: TRBJ2-3; DNA: TGTGCCAGTAGTATAAGGGGTCAGTTAGGCACAGATACGCAGTATTTT; CDR3: CASSIRGQLGTDTQYF
V: TRBV29-1; D: TRBD1; J: TRBJ1-2; DNA: TGCAGCGTCTCCGGGACAGGGGACGGCTACACCTTC; CDR3: CSVSGTGDGYTF
V: TRBV5-1; D: -; J: TRBJ2-1; DNA: TGCGCCAGCAGCTTGGGAAGCGGCCTTATCAATGAGCAGTTCTTC; CDR3: CASSLGSGLINEQFF
V: TRBV18; D: -; J: TRBJ2-1; DNA: TGTGCCAGCTCACTACAGGCAAGTCGTATGAATGAGCAGTTCTTC; CDR3: CASSLQASRMNEQFF
V: TRBV7-8; D: TRBD2; J: TRBJ2-2; DNA: TGTGCCAGCAGACCGACTAGCGGGGGCCGGGGGAACACCGGGGAGCTGTTTTTT; CDR3: CASRPTSGGRGNTGELFF
V: TRBV28; D: -; J: TRBJ1-3; DNA: TGTGCCAGCAGACCGACACCAGGAAACACCATATATTTT; CDR3: CASRPTPGNTIYF
V: TRBV19; D: TRBD1; J: TRBJ1-2; DNA: TGTGCCAGTAGCGTGGGGACAGCTAACTATGGCTACACCTTC; CDR3: CASSVGTANYGYTF
V: TRBV7-6; D: -; J: TRBJ2-2; DNA: TGTGCCAGCAGCTTAGCGAAGCGGACCGGGGAGCTGTTTTTT; CDR3: CASSLAKRTGELFF
V: TRBV11-1; D: -; J: TRBJ1-6; DNA: TGTGCCAGCAGCAAGTGGGGGCGAGGGACCAATAATTCACCCCTCCACTTT; CDR3: CASSKWGRGTNNSPLHF
V: TRBV5-1; D: TRBD1; J: TRBJ2-2; DNA: TGCGCCAGCAGCTCGGGACAGGGGACCTACACCGGGGAGCTGTTTTTT; CDR3: CASSSGQGTYTGELFF
V: TRBV13; D: TRBD2; J: TRBJ2-3; DNA: TGTGCCAGCAGCTCGCGACAGGCGGGGGGTTCCCGACCAGATACGCAGTATTTT; CDR3: CASSSRQAGGSRPDTQYF
V: TRBV2; D: -; J: TRBJ1-2; DNA: TGTGCCAGCAGTGAAGCGGGGGGGGACTATGGCTACACCTTC; CDR3: CASSEAGGDYGYTF
V: TRBV25-1; D: -; J: TRBJ2-7; DNA: TGTGCCAGCAGTCTGGGGGCATCCTACGAGCAGTACTTC; CDR3: CASSLGASYEQYF